This note documents a single T cell receptor beta chain sequence. The specificity of this receptor is unknown. Base quality data are lacking; no much larger clone is found one base away. TCRbeta CDR3 regions were amplified from genomic DNA using the immunoSEQ Assay, a bias-controlled multiplex PCR. Per the authors' processing: The number of nucleated cells in each sample was estimated by amplification of reference gene primers within the assay. Sequence reads were collapsed and filtered to measure the absolute abundance of every unique TCRbeta CDR3 rearrangement. For each sample, productive Simpson clonality was calculated by taking the square root of Simpson's diversity index across productive rearrangements. TCRdb re-hosts the immuneACCESS table, in-frame sequences only. Its copies lack some clones; in the studies checked, an unresolved V gene accounts for under half of them, and the cause for the rest is not known. The D gene and trimming were derived from the DNA, and the V and J assignments and clone size from that table. The sample table records roughly 280,000 clones; approximately 86% of these occur just once. Approximately 5.1% of the sample goes to the ten largest clones.

Trimming costs V 7 bases and J 7 bases, and their ends lie 10 bases apart. From the germline V gene, CDR1 is KGHDR and CDR2 is SFDVKD. Including cysteine and phenylalanine, the CDR3 has 11 amino acids. The DNA shown is the 33-base CDR3, in frame from base 1. One collaborating source in Seattle enrolled patients while the patients were actively infected and followed the patients over time throughout the course of disease. Each collaborating institution followed its own protocols to collect whole blood in K2EDTA tubes. For TCRbeta analysis, collaborator samples were shipped as frozen whole blood, as isolated PBMCs, or as DNA extracted from either sample type. This record comes from a study of blood T cell repertoires in COVID-19 (dated by TCRdb to the early 2020s). With respect to the entire study: Samples covering the acute and convalescent phases of COVID-19 were provided by collaborators in the United States, Italy and Spain. The prospective study material was composed of cDNA or gDNA derived from T cells, B-cell-depleted T cells, or PBMCs. Subjects who had been exposed to COVID-19, were actively infected with it, or had recovered from it provided the deeply sampled blood TCRbeta repertoires that made up the dataset. The repertoires were made available in a free public database intended to serve as a resource for research on the immune response to SARS-CoV-2. The samples were drawn from the first 160 participants of the ongoing ImmuneRACE study and from 950 to 1,500 subjects provided by 6 global collaborators. Nearly every sample came with metadata listing a de-identified subject ID, COVID-19 status, age in years and sex. HLA class I and class II types, where available, came from metadata supplied by the sample provider rather than from assay-based typing.

General conclusions and limits of the study: The amount of clinical and demographic metadata varied by source and participant and was provided uncurated.

The receptor was derived from an older woman with COVID-19, enrolled during active disease. The sequence links TRBV24-1 to TRBJ2-7; the D segment cannot be called with confidence. The sequenced sample consisted of peripheral blood. The encoded CDR3 is CATSLGGEQYF. The DNA sequence is as follows: TGTGCCACCAGCCTTGGCGGTGAGCAGTACTTC.